The source of this T cell receptor beta chain is a study of CD8+CD57+ T cells in acquired aplastic anemia. In the study overall: DNA per sorted CD4+ or CD8+ sample ranged roughly 0.19 to 30 ug, averaging approximately 3.3 ug. Study findings and constraints: For CD8+ Simpson's diversity, patients and controls showed no significant difference. Researchers report that fewer than 30 CD8+ CDR3 sequences appeared in both patients and controls.

On this clonotype: The antigen remains unidentified.

The junction had 3 bases not matched to a gene; V was cut back by 5 bases and J by 4 bases. This CDR3 contains 14 residues. Germline V gene sequence: CDR1 SNHLY, CDR2 FYNNEI. The TCR beta profiling, which covered VDJ combination and CDR3 sequence, was carried out using genomic DNA as the template. In TCRdb, the reads were re-called with MiXCR into one record per CDR3 protein. The table has hundreds of thousands of distinct CDR3 sequences, just under 70% seen once. This clonotype was sampled from a human donor in good health, serving as a control. The sequenced sample was sorted CD4+, CD8+, or CD8+CD57+ T cells (not recorded which) from PBMCs. The V gene is TRBV2, the J gene TRBJ1-3; 9 bases are a match to TRBD1. Here the CDR3 reads CASSPGTGGNTIYF. Written as DNA, the CDR3 is TGTGCCAGCAGTCCCGGGACAGGGGGAAACACCATATATTTT.